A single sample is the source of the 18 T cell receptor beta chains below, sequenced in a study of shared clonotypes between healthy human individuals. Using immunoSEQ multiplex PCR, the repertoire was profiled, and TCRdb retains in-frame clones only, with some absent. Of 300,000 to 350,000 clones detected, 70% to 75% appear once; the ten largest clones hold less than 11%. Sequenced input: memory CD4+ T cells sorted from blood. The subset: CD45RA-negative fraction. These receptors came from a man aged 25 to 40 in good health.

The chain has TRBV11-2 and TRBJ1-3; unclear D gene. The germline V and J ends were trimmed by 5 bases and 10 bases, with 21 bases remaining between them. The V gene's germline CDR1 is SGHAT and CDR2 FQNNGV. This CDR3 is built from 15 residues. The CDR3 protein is CASSVSPYQTRTIYF. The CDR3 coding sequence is TGTGCCAGCAGCGTAAGCCCCTACCAGACTCGAACCATATATTTT.

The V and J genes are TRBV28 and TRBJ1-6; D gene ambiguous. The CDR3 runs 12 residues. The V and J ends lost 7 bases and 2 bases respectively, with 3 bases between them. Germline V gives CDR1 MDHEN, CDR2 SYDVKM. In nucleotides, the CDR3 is TGTGCCAGCATGGCCTATAATTCACCCCTCCACTTT. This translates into CASMAYNSPLHF. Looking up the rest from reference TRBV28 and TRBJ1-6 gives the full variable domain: DVKVTQSSRYLVKRTGEKVFLECVQDMDHENMFWYRQDPGLGLRLIYFSYDVKMKEKGDIPEGYSVSREKKERFSLILESASTNQTSMYLCASMAYNSPLHFGNGTRLTVT.

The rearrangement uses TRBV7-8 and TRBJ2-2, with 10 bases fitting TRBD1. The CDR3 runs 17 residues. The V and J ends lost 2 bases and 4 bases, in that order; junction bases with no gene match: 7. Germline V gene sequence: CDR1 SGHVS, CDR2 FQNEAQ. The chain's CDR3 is CASSLLGGTGATGELFF. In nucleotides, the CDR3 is TGTGCCAGCAGCTTATTGGGCGGGACAGGGGCCACCGGGGAGCTGTTTTTT.

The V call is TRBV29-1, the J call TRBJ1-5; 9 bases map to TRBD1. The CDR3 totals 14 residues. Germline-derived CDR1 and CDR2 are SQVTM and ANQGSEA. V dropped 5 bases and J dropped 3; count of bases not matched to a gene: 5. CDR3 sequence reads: CSVSGQGNNQPQHF. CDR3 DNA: TGCAGCGTTTCGGGACAGGGTAACAATCAGCCCCAGCATTTT.

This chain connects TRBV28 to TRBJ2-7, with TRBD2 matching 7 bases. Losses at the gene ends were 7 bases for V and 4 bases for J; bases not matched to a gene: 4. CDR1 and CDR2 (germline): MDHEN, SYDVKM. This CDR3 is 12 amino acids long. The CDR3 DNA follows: TGTGCCAGCACCACGCGGGAGTACGAGCAGTACTTC. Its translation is CASTTREYEQYF.

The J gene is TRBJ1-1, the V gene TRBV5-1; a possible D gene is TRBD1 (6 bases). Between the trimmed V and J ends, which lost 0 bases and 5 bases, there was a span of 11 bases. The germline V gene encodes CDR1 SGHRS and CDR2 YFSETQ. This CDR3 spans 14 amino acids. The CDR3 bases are TGCGCCAGCAGCTTGGAACAGGGTGTTACTGAAGCTTTCTTT. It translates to CASSLEQGVTEAFF.

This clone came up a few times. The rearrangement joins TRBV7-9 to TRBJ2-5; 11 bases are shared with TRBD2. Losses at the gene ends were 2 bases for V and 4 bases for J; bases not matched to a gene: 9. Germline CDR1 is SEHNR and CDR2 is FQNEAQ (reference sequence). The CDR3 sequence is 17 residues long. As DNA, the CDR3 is TGTGCCAGCAGCTTAACTAGCGGGAGCGGTAGCTTAGAGACCCAGTACTTC. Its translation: CASSLTSGSGSLETQYF. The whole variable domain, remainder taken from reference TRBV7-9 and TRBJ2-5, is DTGVSQNPRHKITKRGQNVTFRCDPISEHNRLYWYRQTLGQGPEFLTYFQNEAQLEKSRLLSDRFSAERPKGSFSTLEIQRTEQGDSAMYLCASSLTSGSGSLETQYFGPGTRLLVL.

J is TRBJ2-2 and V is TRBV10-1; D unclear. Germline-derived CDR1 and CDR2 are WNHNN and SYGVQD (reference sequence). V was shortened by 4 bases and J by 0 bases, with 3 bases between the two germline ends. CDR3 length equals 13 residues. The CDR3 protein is CASSVTNTGELFF. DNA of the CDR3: TGCGCCAGCAGTGTGACGAACACCGGGGAGCTGTTTTTT.

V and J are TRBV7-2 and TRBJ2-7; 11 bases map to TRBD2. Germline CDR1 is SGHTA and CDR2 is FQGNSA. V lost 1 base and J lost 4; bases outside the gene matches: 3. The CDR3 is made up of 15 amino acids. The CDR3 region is CASSLGPSGRYEQYF. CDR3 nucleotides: TGTGCCAGCAGCTTAGGGCCTAGCGGGAGGTACGAGCAGTACTTC.

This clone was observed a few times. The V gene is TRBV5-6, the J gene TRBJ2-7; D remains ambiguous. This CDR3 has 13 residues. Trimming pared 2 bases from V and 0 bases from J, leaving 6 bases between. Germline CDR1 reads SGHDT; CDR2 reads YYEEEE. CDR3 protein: CASSLPASYEQYF. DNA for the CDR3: TGTGCCAGCAGCTTACCCGCCTCCTACGAGCAGTACTTC. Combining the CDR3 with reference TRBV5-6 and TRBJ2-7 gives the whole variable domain DAGVTQSPTHLIKTRGQQVTLRCSPKSGHDTVSWYQQALGQGPQFIFQYYEEEERQRGNFPDRFSGHQFPNYSSELNVNALLLGDSALYLCASSLPASYEQYFGPGTRLTVT.

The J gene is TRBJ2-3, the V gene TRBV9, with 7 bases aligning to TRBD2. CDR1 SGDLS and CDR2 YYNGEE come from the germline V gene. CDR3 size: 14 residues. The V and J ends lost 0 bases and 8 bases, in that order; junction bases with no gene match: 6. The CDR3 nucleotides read TGTGCCAGCAGCGTAGCCCAGCGGGAAGGTACGCAGTATTTT. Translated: CASSVAQREGTQYF.

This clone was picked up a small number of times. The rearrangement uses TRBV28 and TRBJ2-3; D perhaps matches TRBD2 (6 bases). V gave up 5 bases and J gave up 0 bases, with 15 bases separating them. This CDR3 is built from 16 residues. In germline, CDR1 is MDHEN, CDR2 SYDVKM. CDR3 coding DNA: TGTGCCAGCAGTCTCTCGTCGGGAGTGAGCACAGATACGCAGTATTTT. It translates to CASSLSSGVSTDTQYF.

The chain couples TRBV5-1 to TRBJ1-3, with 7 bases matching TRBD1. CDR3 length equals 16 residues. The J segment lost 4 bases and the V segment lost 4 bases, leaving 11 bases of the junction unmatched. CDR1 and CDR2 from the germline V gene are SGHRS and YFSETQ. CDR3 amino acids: CASSQGDITGGNTIYF. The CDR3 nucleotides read TGCGCCAGCAGCCAGGGGGACATTACGGGAGGAAACACCATATATTTT.

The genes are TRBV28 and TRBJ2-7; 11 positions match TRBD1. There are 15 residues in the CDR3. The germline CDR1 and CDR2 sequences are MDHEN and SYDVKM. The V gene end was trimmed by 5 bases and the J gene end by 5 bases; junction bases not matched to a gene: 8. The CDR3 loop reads CASSVGQGVRHEQYF. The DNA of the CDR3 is TGTGCCAGCAGTGTGGGACAGGGGGTAAGGCACGAGCAGTACTTC.

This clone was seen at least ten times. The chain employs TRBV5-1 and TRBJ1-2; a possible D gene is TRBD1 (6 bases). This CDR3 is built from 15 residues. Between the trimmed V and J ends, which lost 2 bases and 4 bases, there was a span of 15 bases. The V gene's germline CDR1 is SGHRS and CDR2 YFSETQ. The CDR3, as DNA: TGCGCCAGCAGCTTTGACGGGACATCATTCTATGGCTACACCTTC. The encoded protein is CASSFDGTSFYGYTF.

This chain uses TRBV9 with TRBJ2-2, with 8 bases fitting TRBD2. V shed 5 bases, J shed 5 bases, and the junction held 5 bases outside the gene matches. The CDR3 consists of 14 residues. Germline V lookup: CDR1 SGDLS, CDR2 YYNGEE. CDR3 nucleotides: TGTGCCAGCAGTGGGACTAGGGGAACCGGGGAGCTGTTTTTT. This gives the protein CASSGTRGTGELFF.

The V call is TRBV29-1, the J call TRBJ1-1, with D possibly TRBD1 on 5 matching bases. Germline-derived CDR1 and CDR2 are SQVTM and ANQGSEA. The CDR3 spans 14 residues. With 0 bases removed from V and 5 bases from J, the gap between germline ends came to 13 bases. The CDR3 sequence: CSVEEKAGSTEAFF. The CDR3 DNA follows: TGCAGCGTTGAAGAAAAGGCAGGGTCGACTGAAGCTTTCTTT.

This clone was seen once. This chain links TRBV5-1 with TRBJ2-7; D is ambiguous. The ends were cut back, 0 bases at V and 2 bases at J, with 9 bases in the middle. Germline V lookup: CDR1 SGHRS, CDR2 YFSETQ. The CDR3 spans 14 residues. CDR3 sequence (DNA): TGCGCCAGCAGCTTGGCCCCCAGGACCTACGAGCAGTACTTC. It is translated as CASSLAPRTYEQYF. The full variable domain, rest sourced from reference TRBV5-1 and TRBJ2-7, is KAGVTQTPRYLIKTRGQQVTLSCSPISGHRSVSWYQQTPGQGLQFLFEYFSETQRNKGNFPGRFSGRQFSNSRSEMNVSTLELGDSALYLCASSLAPRTYEQYFGPGTRLTVT.